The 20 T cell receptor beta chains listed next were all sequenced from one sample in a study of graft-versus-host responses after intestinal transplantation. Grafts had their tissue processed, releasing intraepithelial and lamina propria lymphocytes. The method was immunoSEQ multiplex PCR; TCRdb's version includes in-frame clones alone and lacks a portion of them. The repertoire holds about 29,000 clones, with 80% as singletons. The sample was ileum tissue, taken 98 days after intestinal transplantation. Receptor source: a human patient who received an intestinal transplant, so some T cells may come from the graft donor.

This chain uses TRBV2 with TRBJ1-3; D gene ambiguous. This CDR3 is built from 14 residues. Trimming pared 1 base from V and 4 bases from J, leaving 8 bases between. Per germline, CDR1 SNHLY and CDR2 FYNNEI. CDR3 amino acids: CASSEGGYGNTIYF. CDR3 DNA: TGTGCCAGCAGTGAAGGCGGGTACGGAAACACCATATATTTT.

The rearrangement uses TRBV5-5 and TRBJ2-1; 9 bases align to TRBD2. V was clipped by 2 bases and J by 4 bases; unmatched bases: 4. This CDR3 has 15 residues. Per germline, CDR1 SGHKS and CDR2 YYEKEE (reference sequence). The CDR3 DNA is TGTGCCAGCAGCTTTAGCGGGGGCCCTTACAATGAGCAGTTCTTC. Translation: CASSFSGGPYNEQFF.

The CDR3 spells CASSRGRGTNEKLFF. CDR3 DNA sequence: TGTGCCAGCAGTCGGGGGAGGGGGACTAATGAAAAACTGTTTTTT. The rearrangement uses TRBV27 and TRBJ1-4; D is perhaps TRBD1 (6 bases). The CDR3 is made up of 15 amino acids. The germline V gene encodes CDR1 MNHEY and CDR2 SMNVEV (reference sequence). The ends were cut back, 5 bases at V and 2 bases at J, with 12 bases in the middle.

For the CDR3, the DNA is TGCGCCAGCAGCTTCGGACAGGGGACCTACCCAGCCAAAAACATTCAGTACTTC. Its translation is CASSFGQGTYPAKNIQYF. The V and J genes are TRBV5-1 and TRBJ2-4; 9 nucleotides agree with TRBD1. CDR3 length: 18 amino acids. Germline CDR1 SGHRS, CDR2 YFSETQ. V lost 2 bases, J lost 0 bases, and 9 bases stayed unmatched.

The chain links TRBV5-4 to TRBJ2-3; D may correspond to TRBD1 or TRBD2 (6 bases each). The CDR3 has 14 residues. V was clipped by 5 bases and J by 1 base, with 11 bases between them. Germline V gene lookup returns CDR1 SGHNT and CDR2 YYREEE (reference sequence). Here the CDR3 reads CASRTGARTDTQYF. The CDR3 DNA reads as TGTGCCAGCAGGACGGGGGCGCGCACAGATACGCAGTATTTT.

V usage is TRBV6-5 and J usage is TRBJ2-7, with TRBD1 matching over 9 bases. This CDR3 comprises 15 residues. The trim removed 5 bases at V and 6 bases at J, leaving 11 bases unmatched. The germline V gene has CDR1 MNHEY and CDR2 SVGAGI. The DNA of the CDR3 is TGTGCCAGCAGTCCAACAGGGGGCCCTAATCCCGAGCAGTACTTC. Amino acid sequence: CASSPTGGPNPEQYF.

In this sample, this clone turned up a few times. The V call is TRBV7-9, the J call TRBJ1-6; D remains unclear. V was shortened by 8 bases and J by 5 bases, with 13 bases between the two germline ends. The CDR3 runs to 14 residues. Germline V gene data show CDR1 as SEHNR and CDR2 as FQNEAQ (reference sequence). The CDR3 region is CASGSSRNNSPLHF. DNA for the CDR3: TGTGCCAGCGGATCTTCTCGGAATAATTCACCCCTCCACTTT.

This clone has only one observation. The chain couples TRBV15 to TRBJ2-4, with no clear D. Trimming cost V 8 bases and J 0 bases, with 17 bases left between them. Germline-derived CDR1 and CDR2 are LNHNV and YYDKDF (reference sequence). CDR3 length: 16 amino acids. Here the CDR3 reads CATSPWRTVAKNIQYF. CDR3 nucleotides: TGTGCCACCTCGCCGTGGAGAACAGTAGCCAAAAACATTCAGTACTTC.

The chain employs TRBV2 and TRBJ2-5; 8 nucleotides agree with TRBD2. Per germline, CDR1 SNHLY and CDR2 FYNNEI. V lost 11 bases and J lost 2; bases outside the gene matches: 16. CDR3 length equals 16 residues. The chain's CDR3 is CAVPERARGVQETQYF. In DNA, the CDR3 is TGTGCCGTCCCGGAGCGGGCGCGGGGGGTACAAGAGACCCAGTACTTC.

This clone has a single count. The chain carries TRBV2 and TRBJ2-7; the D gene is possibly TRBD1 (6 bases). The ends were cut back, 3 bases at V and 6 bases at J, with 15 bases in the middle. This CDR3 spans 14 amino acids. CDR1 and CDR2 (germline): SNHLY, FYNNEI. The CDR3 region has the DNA TGTGCCAGCAGTGACCTACAGGGACGCAGCGAGCAGTACTTC. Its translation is CASSDLQGRSEQYF. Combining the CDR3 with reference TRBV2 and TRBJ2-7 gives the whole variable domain EPEVTQTPSHQVTQMGQEVILRCVPISNHLYFYWYRQILGQKVEFLVSFYNNEISEKSEIFDDQFSVERPDGSNFTLKIRSTKLEDSAMYFCASSDLQGRSEQYFGPGTRLTVT.

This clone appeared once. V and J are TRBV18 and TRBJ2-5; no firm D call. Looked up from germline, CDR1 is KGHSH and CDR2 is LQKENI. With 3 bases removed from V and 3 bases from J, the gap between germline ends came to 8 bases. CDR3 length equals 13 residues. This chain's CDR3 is CASSPGLKETQYF. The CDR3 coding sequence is TGTGCCAGCTCACCGGGCCTGAAAGAGACCCAGTACTTC. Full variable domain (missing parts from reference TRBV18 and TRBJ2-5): NAGVMQNPRHLVRRRGQEARLRCSPMKGHSHVYWYRQLPEEGLKFMVYLQKENIIDESGMPKERFSAEFPKEGPSILRIQQVVRGDSAAYFCASSPGLKETQYFGPGTRLLVL.

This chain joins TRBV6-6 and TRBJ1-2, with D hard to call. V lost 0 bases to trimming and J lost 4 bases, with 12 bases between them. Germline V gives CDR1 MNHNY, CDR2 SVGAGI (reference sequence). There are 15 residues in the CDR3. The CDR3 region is CASSYSLYDLYGYTF. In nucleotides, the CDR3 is TGTGCCAGCAGTTACTCGCTCTACGACCTCTATGGCTACACCTTC.

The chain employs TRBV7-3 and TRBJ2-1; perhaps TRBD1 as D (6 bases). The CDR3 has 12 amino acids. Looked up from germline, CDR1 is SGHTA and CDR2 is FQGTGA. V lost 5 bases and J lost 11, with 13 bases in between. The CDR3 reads CASSLPTGKQFF. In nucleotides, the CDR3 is TGTGCCAGCAGCCTACCAACAGGGAAGCAGTTCTTC.

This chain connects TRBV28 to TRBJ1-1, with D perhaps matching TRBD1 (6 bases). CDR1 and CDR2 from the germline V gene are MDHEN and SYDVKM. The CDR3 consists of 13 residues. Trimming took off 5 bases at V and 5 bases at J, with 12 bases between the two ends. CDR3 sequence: CASSPTGSTEAFF. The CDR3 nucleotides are TGTGCCAGCAGTCCTACAGGGTCGACTGAAGCTTTCTTT.

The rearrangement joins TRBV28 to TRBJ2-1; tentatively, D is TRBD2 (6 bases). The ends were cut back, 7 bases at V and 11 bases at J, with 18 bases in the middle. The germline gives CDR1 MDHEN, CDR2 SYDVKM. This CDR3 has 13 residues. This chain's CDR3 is CASTERVVGKQFF. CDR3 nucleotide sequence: TGTGCCAGCACGGAGCGGGTTGTGGGAAAGCAGTTCTTC.

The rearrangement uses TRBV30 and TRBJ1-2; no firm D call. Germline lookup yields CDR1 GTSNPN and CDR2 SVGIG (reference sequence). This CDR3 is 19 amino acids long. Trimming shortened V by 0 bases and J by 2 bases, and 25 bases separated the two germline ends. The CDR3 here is CAWSVRSRLFSVLNYGYTF. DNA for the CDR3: TGTGCCTGGAGTGTACGGTCCAGACTATTTTCAGTTTTGAACTATGGCTACACCTTC.

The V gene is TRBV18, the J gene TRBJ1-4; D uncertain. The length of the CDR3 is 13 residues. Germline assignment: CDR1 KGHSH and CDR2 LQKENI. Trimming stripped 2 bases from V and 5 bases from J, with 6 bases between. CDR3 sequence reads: CASSPGQNEKLFF. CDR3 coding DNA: TGTGCCAGCTCACCAGGGCAGAATGAAAAACTGTTTTTT.

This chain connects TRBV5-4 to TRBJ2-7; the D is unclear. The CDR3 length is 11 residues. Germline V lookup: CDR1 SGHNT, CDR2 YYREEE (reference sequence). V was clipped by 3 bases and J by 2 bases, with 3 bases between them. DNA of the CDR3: TGTGCCAGCAGCTCAGCCTACGAGCAGTACTTC. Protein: CASSSAYEQYF.

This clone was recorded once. CDR3 sequence reads: CASGGPFYGYTF. For the CDR3, the DNA is TGTGCCAGCGGAGGACCGTTCTATGGCTACACCTTC. The chain combines TRBV7-8 with TRBJ1-2; D is ambiguous. The germline V and J ends were trimmed by 8 bases and 4 bases, with 11 bases remaining between them. The germline CDR1 and CDR2 sequences are SGHVS and FQNEAQ. The CDR3 is made up of 12 amino acids.

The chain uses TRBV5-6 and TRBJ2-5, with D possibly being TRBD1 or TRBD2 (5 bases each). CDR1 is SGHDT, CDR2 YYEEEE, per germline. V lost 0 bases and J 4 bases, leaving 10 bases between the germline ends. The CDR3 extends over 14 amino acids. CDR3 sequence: CASSLDPGPETQYF. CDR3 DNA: TGTGCCAGCAGCTTGGATCCGGGACCAGAGACCCAGTACTTC.